This entry lists 22 T cell receptor beta chains sequenced from one sample in a study of breast tumors, draining lymph nodes, adjacent tissues. Each CDR3 protein gets one entry after TCRdb re-called the multiplex PCR reads with MiXCR. The table shows 45,000 to 65,000 distinct CDR3 sequences, with roughly 39% occurring only once. The specimen sequenced was breast tumor tissue. The origin of the receptors is a female donor with breast cancer. Some clones in this sample may be carry-over from other donors' samples.

Remarks on this clonotype: This sequence may be a read error, since a much larger clone differs from it by one base. The V and J genes are TRBV5-1 and TRBJ2-5; no firm D call. Looked up from germline, CDR1 is SGHRS and CDR2 is YFSETQ. The CDR3 is 14 residues long. Trimming took off 4 bases at V and 8 bases at J, with 18 bases between the two ends. The chain's CDR3 is CASSHRASIGTQYF. The CDR3 coding sequence is TGCGCCAGCAGCCACCGGGCTTCAATAGGCACCCAGTACTTC.

This clonotype came up many times. A read error may explain this, as a much larger clone is one base away. The chain recombines TRBV7-9 with TRBJ1-2; perhaps TRBD1 as D (5 bases). Per germline, CDR1 SEHNR and CDR2 FQNEAQ (reference sequence). The CDR3 has 15 amino acids. CDR3 bases: TGTGCCAGCAGCTTAGCTGACAGAATATTCTATGGCTACCCCTTC. It specifies CASSLADRIFYGYPF.

This rearrangement joins TRBV29-1 to TRBJ1-5; D gene uncertain. In germline, CDR1 is SQVTM, CDR2 ANQGSEA. The CDR3 covers 12 residues. V shed 4 bases and J shed 11 bases, with 15 bases lying between them. For the CDR3, the DNA is TGCAGCGTTGTAGAAAACAAGGAGACCCAGCATTTT. Protein product: CSVVENKETQHF.

The rearrangement uses TRBV6-5 and TRBJ1-3; D might be TRBD1 (5 bases). This CDR3 spans 16 amino acids. V shed 5 bases and J shed 0 bases, with 14 bases lying between them. The germline V gene encodes CDR1 MNHEY and CDR2 SVGAGI. CDR3: CASSRGDGVSGNTIYF. The DNA for the CDR3 is TGTGCCAGCAGTCGAGGGGACGGAGTCTCTGGAAACACCATATATTTT.

A note on this clonotype: At one boundary the junction diverges from the germline segment, which might be a read error. The chain has TRBV5-4 and TRBJ2-7; tentatively, D is TRBD1 (6 bases). The germline V gene has CDR1 SGHNT and CDR2 YYREEE (reference sequence). The CDR3 totals 15 residues. The CDR3 spells CTSSFAFGTTYEQYF. The CDR3 coding sequence is TGTACCAGCAGCTTTGCGTTTGGGACAACTTACGAGCAGTACTTC.

The chain recombines TRBV2 with TRBJ2-3, with 8 bases that match TRBD2. The CDR3 length is 14 residues. Unmatched junction bases numbered 6, after V lost 6 bases and J lost 4 bases. Germline V gene lookup returns CDR1 SNHLY and CDR2 FYNNEI. As DNA, the CDR3 is TGTGCCAGCAGAGTCTCGGGAGGGCCAGATACGCAGTATTTT. This translates into CASRVSGGPDTQYF.

About this clonotype: No conserved phenylalanine or tryptophan ends this CDR3, so it is likely a read error. The chain combines TRBV6-5 with TRBJ2-3; 10 nucleotides match TRBD2. The J segment lost 3 bases and the V segment lost 6 bases, leaving 9 bases of the junction unmatched. CDR3 length: 16 amino acids. Germline-derived CDR1 and CDR2 are MNHEY and SVGAGI. The DNA of the CDR3 is TGTGCCAGCAGCCCACCTAGCGGGAGTTGGACAGATACGCAGTATTCT. It specifies CASSPPSGSWTDTQYS.

This clonotype appeared once. The germline gene is not matched at one end of the junction; a read error may be the cause. This rearrangement joins TRBV7-2 to TRBJ2-2; possible D gene TRBD1, 6 bases. This CDR3 region has 15 residues. Germline V gene data show CDR1 as SGHTA and CDR2 as FQGNSA. The CDR3 sequence: CASRDTLGDTGDLFF. The CDR3 nucleotides read TGTGCCAGCCGGGACACACTAGGGGACACCGGGGACCTGTTTTTT. The full variable domain, completed using reference TRBV7-2 and TRBJ2-2, is GAGVSQSPSNKVTEKGKDVELRCDPISGHTALYWYRQSLGQGLEFLIYFQGNSAPDKSGLPSDRFSAERTGGSVSTLTIQRTQQEDSAVYLCASRDTLGDTGDLFFGEGSRLTVL.

Comments on this clonotype: The junction and the germline gene differ at one end; a read error may be behind it. The genes are TRBV30 and TRBJ2-7; no clear D. CDR1 and CDR2 (germline): GTSNPN, SVGIG (reference sequence). This CDR3 is built from 13 residues. The CDR3 DNA is TGTGCCTGGGGGGATGGTCTCTCCCACGAGCAGTACTTC. Protein sequence: CAWGDGLSHEQYF.

This clonotype was seen a handful of times. A much more abundant neighbour one base away suggests this may be a read error. The chain carries TRBV20-1 and TRBJ2-3, with TRBD2 identical over 10 bases. Looked up from germline, CDR1 is DFQATT and CDR2 is SNEGSKA (reference sequence). This CDR3 has 15 amino acids. This CDR3 reads CGAILRLAGGDTQYF. The CDR3 coding sequence is TGCGGTGCTATCCTACGATTAGCGGGAGGAGATACGCAGTATTTT.

This clonotype has at least ten counts. Since a much larger clone is just one base distant, this may be a read error. CDR3 DNA sequence: TGCAGTGCCAAAGAGATTAGCTCCTACGCGCAGTACTTC. Its protein product is CSAKEISSYAQYF. The genes are TRBV20-1 and TRBJ2-7; D is undetermined. This CDR3 spans 13 amino acids. Per the germline V gene, CDR1 is DFQATT and CDR2 is SNEGSKA (reference sequence).

Only one count was recorded for this clonotype. The gene calls are TRBV9 and TRBJ2-3, with 11 positions matching TRBD2. Germline assignment: CDR1 SGDLS and CDR2 YYNGEE. The CDR3 covers 17 residues. V dropped 2 bases and J dropped 2; count of bases not matched to a gene: 7. As DNA, the CDR3 is TGTGCCAGCAGCGTTGGGACTAGCGGAGCTTACACAGATACGCAGTATTTT. This sequence encodes CASSVGTSGAYTDTQYF.

This clonotype has at least ten counts. In nucleotides, the CDR3 is TGTGCCAGCAGCCAAGATGAGGGACTAGCCATTTTCAATGAGCAGTTCTTC. Its translation is CASSQDEGLAIFNEQFF. The chain combines TRBV4-2 with TRBJ2-1; 9 bases fit TRBD2. This CDR3 is built from 17 residues. Germline-derived CDR1 and CDR2 are LGHNA and YNFKEQ. Trimming cost V 0 bases and J 6 bases; bases outside gene matches: 9.

This chain uses TRBV7-8 with TRBJ2-7; D call uncertain. The CDR3 has 14 residues. Germline V gives CDR1 SGHVS, CDR2 FQNEAQ. Trimming shortened V by 5 bases and J by 2 bases, and 13 bases separated the two germline ends. The chain's CDR3 is CASSLILGTYEQYF. The CDR3 region has the DNA TGTGCCAGCAGCCTTATCCTAGGGACCTACGAGCAGTACTTC.

This clonotype was counted once. This sequence joins TRBV5-4 and TRBJ2-6; D perhaps matches TRBD2 (6 bases). V shed 4 bases and J shed 2 bases, with 10 bases lying between them. Germline V gene lookup returns CDR1 SGHNT and CDR2 YYREEE (reference sequence). The CDR3 extends over 15 amino acids. The CDR3 region is CASSPGVAGANVLTF. The CDR3 DNA reads TGTGCCAGCAGCCCGGGGGTAGCTGGGGCCAACGTCCTGACTTTC. Using reference TRBV5-4 and TRBJ2-6 for the parts outside the CDR3, the full variable domain is ETGVTQSPTHLIKTRGQQVTLRCSSQSGHNTVSWYQQALGQGPQFIFQYYREEENGRGNFPPRFSGLQFPNYSSELNVNALELDDSALYLCASSPGVAGANVLTFGAGSRLTVL.

This clonotype was recorded at least ten times. The chain employs TRBV7-8 and TRBJ2-3; D gene uncertain. Germline assignment: CDR1 SGHVS and CDR2 FQNEAQ. The length of the CDR3 is 13 residues. Trimming cost V 0 bases and J 6 bases, with 7 bases left between them. The CDR3 here is CASSLAVGDTQYF. The CDR3, as DNA: TGTGCCAGCAGCTTAGCAGTGGGTGATACGCAGTATTTT.

This clonotype was observed at least ten times. This chain links TRBV28 with TRBJ2-7; D is possibly TRBD1 or TRBD2 (5 bases each). Per the germline V gene, CDR1 is MDHEN and CDR2 is SYDVKM. The CDR3 runs 15 residues. Trimming took off 5 bases at V and 1 base at J, with 15 bases between the two ends. The CDR3 nucleotides are TGTGCCAGCAGTCCCTGGGGGACCCGATCCTACGAGCAGTACTTC. Protein sequence: CASSPWGTRSYEQYF.

The chain is built from TRBV20-1 and TRBJ1-2; D remains unclear. The CDR3 is 12 amino acids. The V end was cut by 6 bases, the J end by 6 bases, with 14 bases between. CDR1 is DFQATT and CDR2 is SNEGSKA in the germline V gene (reference sequence). The CDR3 reads CSAPDSGDGYTF. CDR3 nucleotides: TGCAGTGCCCCGGACTCCGGGGATGGCTACACCTTC.

This clonotype has just a few counts. An end of the junction does not agree with germline; a read error may underlie this. The J gene is TRBJ1-5, the V gene TRBV12-3 or TRBV12-4; 7 nucleotides line up with TRBD1. This CDR3 has 13 amino acids. The CDR3 sequence is CAGSDREYQPQHF. In nucleotides, the CDR3 is TGTGCCGGCAGTGACAGGGAATATCAGCCCCAGCATTTT.

This sequence joins TRBV6-2 or TRBV6-3 and TRBJ1-1; D is unresolved. V lost 1 base to trimming and J lost 9 bases, with 6 bases between them. Germline values: CDR1 MNHEY, CDR2 SVGEGT. CDR3 length equals 11 residues. CDR3 bases: TGTGCCAGCAGTTACTGGGCACAAGCTTTCTTT. It yields the protein CASSYWAQAFF.

A few counts support this clonotype. With a much larger clone just one base away, this may be a read error. The chain employs TRBV5-5 and TRBJ2-1; D is tentatively TRBD1 or TRBD2 (5 bases each). The CDR3 length is 15 residues. V gave up 3 bases and J gave up 0 bases, with 10 bases separating them. Germline CDR1 is SGHKS and CDR2 is YYEKEE (reference sequence). CDR3 amino acids: CASSWDGTSYNEQFF. The CDR3, as DNA: TGTGCCAGCAGCTGGGACGGTACCTCCTACAATGAGCAGTTCTTC. The full variable domain, rest sourced from reference TRBV5-5 and TRBJ2-1, is DAGVTQSPTHLIKTRGQQVTLRCSPISGHKSVSWYQQVLGQGPQFIFQYYEKEERGRGNFPDRFSARQFPNYSSELNVNALLLGDSALYLCASSWDGTSYNEQFFGPGTRLTVL.

The gene calls are TRBV27 and TRBJ2-2, with 9 bases that match TRBD1. CDR1 MNHEY and CDR2 SMNVEV come from the germline V gene (reference sequence). Trimming at V came to 8 bases and at J to 5 bases, leaving 15 bases not matched to a gene. The CDR3 length is 17 residues. The CDR3 bases are TGTGCCAGCGGTGGAGTGACAGGGGGTGGCCGGACCGGGGAGCTGTTTTTT. Its translation: CASGGVTGGGRTGELFF.